This TCR beta chain was profiled in a study of blood T cell repertoires in COVID-19. Generated by immunoSEQ multiplex PCR, the TCRdb table keeps only in-frame clones and is missing some. Of about 260,000 clones detected, approximately 90% appear once; the ten largest clones hold 4.1%. The CDR3 runs 14 residues. V lost 4 bases, J lost 1 base, and 4 bases stayed unmatched. Germline assignment: CDR1 SGHRS and CDR2 YFSETQ. This clone occurred once. The sequence was obtained from a woman aged 30 to 39 with acute COVID-19. The chain combines TRBV5-1 with TRBJ1-2, with 7 bases aligning to TRBD1. Sequenced material: PBMCs or T cells enriched from blood (not recorded which). The CDR3 bases are TGCGCCAGCAGCCACCGGGACAGTAACTATGGCTACACCTTC. It yields the protein CASSHRDSNYGYTF.